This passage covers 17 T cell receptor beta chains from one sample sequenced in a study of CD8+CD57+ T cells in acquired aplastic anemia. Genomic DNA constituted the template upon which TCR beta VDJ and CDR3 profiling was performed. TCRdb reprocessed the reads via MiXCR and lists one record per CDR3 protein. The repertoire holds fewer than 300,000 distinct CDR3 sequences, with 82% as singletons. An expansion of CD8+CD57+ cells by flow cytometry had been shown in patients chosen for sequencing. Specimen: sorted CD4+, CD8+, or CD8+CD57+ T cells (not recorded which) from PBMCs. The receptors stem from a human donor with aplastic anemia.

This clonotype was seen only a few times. CDR3 sequence reads: CAISEMAGGPGEQYF. The CDR3 bases are TGTGCCATCAGTGAAATGGCGGGAGGGCCAGGTGAGCAGTACTTC. The V call is TRBV10-3, the J call TRBJ2-7; 9 bases match TRBD2. Germline V gene data show CDR1 as ENHRY and CDR2 as SYGVKD. The CDR3 length is 15 residues. V gave up 3 bases and J gave up 7 bases; unmatched junction bases: 10.

CDR3: CAGQGAREGQVYGYTF. The CDR3 DNA follows: TGTGCCGGACAGGGGGCTAGGGAGGGCCAGGTATACGGCTACACCTTC. The chain uses TRBV7-9 and TRBJ1-2, with 11 positions matching TRBD1. The CDR3 spans 16 residues. The germline gives CDR1 SEHNR, CDR2 FQNEAQ (reference sequence). V lost 11 bases to trimming and J lost 8 bases; unmatched junction nucleotides: 19.

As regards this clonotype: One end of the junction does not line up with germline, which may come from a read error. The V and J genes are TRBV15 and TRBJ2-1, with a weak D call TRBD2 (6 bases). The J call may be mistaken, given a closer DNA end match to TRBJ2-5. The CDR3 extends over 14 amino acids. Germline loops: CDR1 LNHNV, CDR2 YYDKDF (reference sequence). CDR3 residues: CAASRHSQAGTQYF. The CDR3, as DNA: TGTGCCGCCAGCAGACACAGCCAGGCGGGAACCCAGTACTTC.

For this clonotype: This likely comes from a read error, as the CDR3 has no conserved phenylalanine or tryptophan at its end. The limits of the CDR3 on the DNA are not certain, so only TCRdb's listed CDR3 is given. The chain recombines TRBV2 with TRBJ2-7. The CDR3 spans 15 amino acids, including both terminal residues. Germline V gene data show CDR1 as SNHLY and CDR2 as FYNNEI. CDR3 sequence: CASSESDGIQYEQYC.

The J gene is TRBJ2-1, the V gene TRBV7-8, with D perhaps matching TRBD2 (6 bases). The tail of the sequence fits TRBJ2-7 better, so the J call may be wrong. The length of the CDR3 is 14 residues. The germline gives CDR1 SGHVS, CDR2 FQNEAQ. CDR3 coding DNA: TGTGCCAGCAGCTTAGCGGGAGGTTCCAATGAGCAGTACTTC. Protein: CASSLAGGSNEQYF.

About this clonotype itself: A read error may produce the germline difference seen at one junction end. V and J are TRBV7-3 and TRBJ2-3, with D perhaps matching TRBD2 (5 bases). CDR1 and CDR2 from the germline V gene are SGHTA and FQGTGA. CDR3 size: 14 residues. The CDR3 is CASSSGGTRGETQF. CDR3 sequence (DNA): TGTGCCAGCAGTTCTGGCGGAACTCGGGGAGAGACGCAGTTT.

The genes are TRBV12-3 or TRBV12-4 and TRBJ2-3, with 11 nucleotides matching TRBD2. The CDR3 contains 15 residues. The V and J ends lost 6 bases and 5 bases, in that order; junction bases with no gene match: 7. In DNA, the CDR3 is TGTGCCAGCAGACAAACTAGCGGGAGCGGAGATACGCAGTATTTT. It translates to CASRQTSGSGDTQYF.

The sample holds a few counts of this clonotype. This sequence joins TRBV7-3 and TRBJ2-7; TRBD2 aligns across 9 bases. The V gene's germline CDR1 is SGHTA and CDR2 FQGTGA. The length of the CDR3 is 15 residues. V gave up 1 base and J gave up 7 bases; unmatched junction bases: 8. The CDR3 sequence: CASSLSGGGADEQYV. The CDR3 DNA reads TGTGCCAGCAGCTTAAGTGGCGGGGGGGCAGATGAGCAGTACGTC.

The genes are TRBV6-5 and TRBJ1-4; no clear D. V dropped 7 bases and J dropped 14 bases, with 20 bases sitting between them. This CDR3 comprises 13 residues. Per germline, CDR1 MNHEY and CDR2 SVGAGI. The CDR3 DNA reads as TGTGCCAGCACCGTAAATCAGAGAGGCTGGCTGTTTTTT. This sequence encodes CASTVNQRGWLFF.

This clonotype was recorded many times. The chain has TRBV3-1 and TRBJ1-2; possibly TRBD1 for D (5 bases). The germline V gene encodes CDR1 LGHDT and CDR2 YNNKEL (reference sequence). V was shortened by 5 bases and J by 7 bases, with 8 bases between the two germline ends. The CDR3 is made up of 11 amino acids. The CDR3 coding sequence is TGTGCCAGCAGCACAGGTCTTGGCTACACCTTC. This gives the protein CASSTGLGYTF. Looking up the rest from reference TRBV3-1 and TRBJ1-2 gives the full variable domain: DTAVSQTPKYLVTQMGNDKSIKCEQNLGHDTMYWYKQDSKKFLKIMFSYNNKELIINETVPNRFSPKSPDKAHLNLHINSLELGDSAVYFCASSTGLGYTFGSGTRLTVV.

The CDR3 is CASSLQRSRESEYQFF. As DNA, the CDR3 is TGTGCCAGCAGCTTACAAAGAAGTCGGGAGAGCGAGTATCAGTTCTTC. V gene TRBV7-2 combines with J gene TRBJ2-1; TRBD2 might be the D (6 bases). The germline gives CDR1 SGHTA, CDR2 FQGNSA. The CDR3 is 16 amino acids. Between the trimmed V and J ends, which lost 2 bases and 13 bases, there was a span of 24 bases.

The CDR3 bases are TGTGCCACCTTGGCAGGGGACACCGGGGAGCTGCAGTACGTC. Encoded protein: CATLAGDTGELQYV. The genes are TRBV24-1 and TRBJ2-7, with a tentative D call TRBD1 (6 bases). V gave up 9 bases and J gave up 9 bases, with 23 bases separating them. CDR1 and CDR2 from the germline V gene are KGHDR and SFDVKD. This CDR3 region has 14 residues.

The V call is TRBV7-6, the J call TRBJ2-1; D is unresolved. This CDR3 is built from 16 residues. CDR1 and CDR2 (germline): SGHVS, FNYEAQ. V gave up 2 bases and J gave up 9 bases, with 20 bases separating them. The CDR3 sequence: CASSLYTGGACSEQFF. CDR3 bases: TGTGCCAGCAGCTTATATACGGGCGGAGCCTGCAGTGAGCAGTTCTTC.

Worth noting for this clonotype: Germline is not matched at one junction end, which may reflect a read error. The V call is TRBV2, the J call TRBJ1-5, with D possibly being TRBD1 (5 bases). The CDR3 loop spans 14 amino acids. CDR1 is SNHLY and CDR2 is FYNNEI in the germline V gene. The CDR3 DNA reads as TGTGCCAGCGGGGACTGGGGTAGCAATACGCCGTATTATTTT. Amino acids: CASGDWGSNTPYYF.

The CDR3 reads CASGGAGTDQYYF. CDR3 coding DNA: TGTGCCAGCGGAGGAGCGGGGACCGATCAGTACTATTTT. The chain employs TRBV9 and TRBJ2-3; 7 bases match TRBD2. Per the germline V gene, CDR1 is SGDLS and CDR2 is YYNGEE. The CDR3 runs to 13 residues. V shed 7 bases and J 15 bases; nucleotides not matched to a gene: 17. Drawing the rest from reference TRBV9 and TRBJ2-3, the complete variable domain is DSGVTQTPKHLITATGQRVTLRCSPRSGDLSVYWYQQSLDQGLQFLIQYYNGEERAKGNILERFSAQQFPDLHSELNLSSLELGDSALYFCASGGAGTDQYYFGPGTRLTVL.

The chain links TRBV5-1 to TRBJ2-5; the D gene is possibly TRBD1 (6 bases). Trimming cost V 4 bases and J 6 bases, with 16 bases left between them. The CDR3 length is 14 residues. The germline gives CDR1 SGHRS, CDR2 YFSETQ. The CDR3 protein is CASSMSLGGQTQYF. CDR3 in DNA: TGCGCCAGCAGCATGTCATTAGGGGGACAGACCCAGTACTTC.

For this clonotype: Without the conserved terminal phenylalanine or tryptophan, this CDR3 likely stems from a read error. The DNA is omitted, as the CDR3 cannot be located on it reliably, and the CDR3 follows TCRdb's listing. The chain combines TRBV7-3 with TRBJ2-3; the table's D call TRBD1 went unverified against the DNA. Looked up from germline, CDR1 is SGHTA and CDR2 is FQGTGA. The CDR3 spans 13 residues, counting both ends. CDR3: CASRQEGTWGETQ.